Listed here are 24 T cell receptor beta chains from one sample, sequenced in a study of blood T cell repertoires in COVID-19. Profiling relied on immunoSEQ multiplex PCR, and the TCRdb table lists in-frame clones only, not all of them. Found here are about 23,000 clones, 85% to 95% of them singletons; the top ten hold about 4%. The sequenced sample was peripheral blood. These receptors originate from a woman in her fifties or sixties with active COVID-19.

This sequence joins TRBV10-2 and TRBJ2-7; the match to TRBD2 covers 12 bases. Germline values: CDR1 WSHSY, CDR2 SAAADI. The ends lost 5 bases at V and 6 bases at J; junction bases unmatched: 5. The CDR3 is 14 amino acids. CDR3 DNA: TGCGCCAGCAGTAAGACTAGCGGGAGCCTCGAGCAGTACTTC. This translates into CASSKTSGSLEQYF.

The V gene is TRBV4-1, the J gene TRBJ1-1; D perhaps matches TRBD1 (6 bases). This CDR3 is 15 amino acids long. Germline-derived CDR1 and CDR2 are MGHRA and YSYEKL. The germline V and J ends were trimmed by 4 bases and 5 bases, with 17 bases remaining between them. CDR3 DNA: TGCGCCAGCAGCCCAATAGACAGGTGGGTTACTGAAGCTTTCTTT. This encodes CASSPIDRWVTEAFF.

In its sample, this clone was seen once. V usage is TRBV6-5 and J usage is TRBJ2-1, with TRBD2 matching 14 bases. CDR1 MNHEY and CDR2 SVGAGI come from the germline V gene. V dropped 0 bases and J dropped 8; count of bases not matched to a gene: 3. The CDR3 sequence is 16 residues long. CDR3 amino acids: CASSYSGLAGVHEQFF. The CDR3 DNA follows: TGTGCCAGCAGTTACTCGGGACTAGCGGGAGTCCATGAGCAGTTCTTC.

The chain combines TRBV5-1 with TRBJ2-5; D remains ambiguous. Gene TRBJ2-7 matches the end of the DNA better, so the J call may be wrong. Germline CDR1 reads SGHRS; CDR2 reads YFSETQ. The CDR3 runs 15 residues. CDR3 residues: CASSLALSDTYEQYF. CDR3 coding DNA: TGCGCCAGCAGCTTGGCTCTGTCAGACACCTACGAGCAGTACTTC.

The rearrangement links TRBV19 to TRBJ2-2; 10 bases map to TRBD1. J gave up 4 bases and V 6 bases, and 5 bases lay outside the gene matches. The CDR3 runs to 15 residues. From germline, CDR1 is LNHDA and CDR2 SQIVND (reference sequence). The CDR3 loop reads CASSDRGRLTGELFF. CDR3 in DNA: TGTGCCAGTAGCGACAGGGGGCGCCTCACCGGGGAGCTGTTTTTT.

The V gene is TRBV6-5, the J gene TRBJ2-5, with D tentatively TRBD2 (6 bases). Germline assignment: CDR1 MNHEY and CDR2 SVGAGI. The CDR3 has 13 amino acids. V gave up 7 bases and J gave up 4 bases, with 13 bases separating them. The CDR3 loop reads CASTTGVSETQYF. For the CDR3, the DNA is TGTGCCAGCACCACGGGAGTTTCAGAGACCCAGTACTTC.

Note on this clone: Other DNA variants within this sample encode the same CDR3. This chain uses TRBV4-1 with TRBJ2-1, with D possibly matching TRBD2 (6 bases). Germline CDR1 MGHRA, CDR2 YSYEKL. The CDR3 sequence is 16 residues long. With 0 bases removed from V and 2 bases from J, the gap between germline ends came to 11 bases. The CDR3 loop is CASSQEWDWAYNEQFF. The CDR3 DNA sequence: TGCGCCAGCAGCCAAGAGTGGGACTGGGCCTACAATGAGCAGTTCTTC.

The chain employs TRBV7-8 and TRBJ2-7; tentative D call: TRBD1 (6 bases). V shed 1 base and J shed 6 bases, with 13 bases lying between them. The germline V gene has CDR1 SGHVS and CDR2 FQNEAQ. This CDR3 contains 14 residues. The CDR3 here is CASSLDARGAEQYV. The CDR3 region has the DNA TGTGCCAGCAGCTTAGATGCCAGGGGTGCCGAGCAGTACGTC.

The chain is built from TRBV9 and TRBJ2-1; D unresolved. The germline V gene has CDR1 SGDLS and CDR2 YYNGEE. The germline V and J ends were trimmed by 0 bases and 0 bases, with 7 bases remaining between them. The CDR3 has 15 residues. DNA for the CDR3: TGTGCCAGCAGCGTAGCGCCAGTCTCCTACAATGAGCAGTTCTTC. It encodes CASSVAPVSYNEQFF.

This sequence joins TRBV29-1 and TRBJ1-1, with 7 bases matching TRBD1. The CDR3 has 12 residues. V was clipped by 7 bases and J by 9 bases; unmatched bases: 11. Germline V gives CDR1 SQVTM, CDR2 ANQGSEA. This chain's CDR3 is CSALQGNRQAFF. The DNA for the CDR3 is TGCAGCGCCCTACAGGGGAATCGACAAGCTTTCTTT. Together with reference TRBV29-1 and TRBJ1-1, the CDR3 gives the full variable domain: SAVISQKPSRDICQRGTSLTIQCQVDSQVTMMFWYRQQPGQSLTLIATANQGSEATYESGFVIDKFPISRPNLTFSTLTVSNMSPEDSSIYLCSALQGNRQAFFGQGTRLTVV.

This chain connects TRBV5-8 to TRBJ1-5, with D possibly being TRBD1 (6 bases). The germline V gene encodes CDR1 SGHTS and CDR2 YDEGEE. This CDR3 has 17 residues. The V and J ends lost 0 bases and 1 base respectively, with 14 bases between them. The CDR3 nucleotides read TGTGCCAGCAGCTTGGATTGGGGGGGCGGAAGCAATCAGCCCCAGCATTTT. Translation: CASSLDWGGGSNQPQHF.

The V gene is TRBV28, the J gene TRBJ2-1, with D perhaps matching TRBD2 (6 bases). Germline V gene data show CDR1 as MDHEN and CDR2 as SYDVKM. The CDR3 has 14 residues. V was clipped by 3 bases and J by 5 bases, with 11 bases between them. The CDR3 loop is CASSLASAHNEQFF. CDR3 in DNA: TGTGCCAGCAGTTTGGCTAGCGCACACAATGAGCAGTTCTTC.

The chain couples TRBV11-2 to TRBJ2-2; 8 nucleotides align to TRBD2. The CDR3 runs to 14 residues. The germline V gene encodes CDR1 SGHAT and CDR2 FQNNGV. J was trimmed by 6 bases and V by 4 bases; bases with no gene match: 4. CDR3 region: CASSSGLVAGELFF. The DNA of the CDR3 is TGTGCCAGCAGCTCGGGACTAGTAGCCGGGGAGCTGTTTTTT.

The CDR3, as DNA: TGTGCCAGCAGGCTAGCGGGCGGCGATACGCAGTATTTT. Encoded protein: CASRLAGGDTQYF. The chain combines TRBV6-5 with TRBJ2-3; TRBD2 matches 8 bases. The CDR3 contains 13 residues. CDR1 is MNHEY and CDR2 is SVGAGI in the germline V gene. With 6 bases clipped from V and 6 bases from J, the junction kept 5 bases outside the gene matches.

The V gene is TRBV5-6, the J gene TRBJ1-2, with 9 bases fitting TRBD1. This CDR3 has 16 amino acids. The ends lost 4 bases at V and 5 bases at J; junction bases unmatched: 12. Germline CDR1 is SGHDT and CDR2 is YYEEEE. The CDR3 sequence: CASSATTGTGRYGYTF. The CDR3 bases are TGTGCCAGCAGCGCGACCACCGGGACAGGGAGGTATGGCTACACCTTC.

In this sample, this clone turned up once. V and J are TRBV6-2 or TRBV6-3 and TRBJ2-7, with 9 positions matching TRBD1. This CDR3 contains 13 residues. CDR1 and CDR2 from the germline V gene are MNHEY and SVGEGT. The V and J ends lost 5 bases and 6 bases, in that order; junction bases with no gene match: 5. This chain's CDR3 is CASSGQGKSEQYF. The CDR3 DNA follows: TGTGCCAGCAGTGGACAGGGGAAGAGCGAGCAGTACTTC.

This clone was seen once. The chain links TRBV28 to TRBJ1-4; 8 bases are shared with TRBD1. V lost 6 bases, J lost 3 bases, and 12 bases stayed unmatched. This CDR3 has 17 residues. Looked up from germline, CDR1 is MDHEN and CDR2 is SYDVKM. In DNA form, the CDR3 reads TGTGCCAGCAGGCGCCTCGGACAGGGTGCGGCTAATGAAAAACTGTTTTTT. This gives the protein CASRRLGQGAANEKLFF.

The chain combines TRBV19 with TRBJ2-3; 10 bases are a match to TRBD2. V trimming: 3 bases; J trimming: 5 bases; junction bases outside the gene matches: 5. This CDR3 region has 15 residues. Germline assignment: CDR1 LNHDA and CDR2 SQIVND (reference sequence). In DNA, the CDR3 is TGTGCCAGTAGTATGGGCCTAGCGGGAGAAGATACGCAGTATTTT. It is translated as CASSMGLAGEDTQYF.

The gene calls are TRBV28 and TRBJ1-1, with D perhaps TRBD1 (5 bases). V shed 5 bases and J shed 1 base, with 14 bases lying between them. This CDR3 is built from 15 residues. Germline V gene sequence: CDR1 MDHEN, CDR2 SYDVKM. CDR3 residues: CASSPLGAPNTEAFF. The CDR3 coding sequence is TGTGCCAGCAGTCCCCTAGGGGCCCCGAACACTGAAGCTTTCTTT.

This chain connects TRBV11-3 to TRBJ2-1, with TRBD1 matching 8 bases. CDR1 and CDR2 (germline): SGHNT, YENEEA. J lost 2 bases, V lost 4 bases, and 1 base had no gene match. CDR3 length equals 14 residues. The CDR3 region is CASSSGQAYNEQFF. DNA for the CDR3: TGTGCCAGCAGCTCGGGACAGGCCTACAATGAGCAGTTCTTC. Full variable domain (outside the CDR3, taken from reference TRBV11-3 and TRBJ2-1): EAGVVQSPRYKIIEKKQPVAFWCNPISGHNTLYWYLQNLGQGPELLIRYENEEAVDDSQLPKDRFSAERLKGVDSTLKIQPAELGDSAVYLCASSSGQAYNEQFFGPGTRLTVL.

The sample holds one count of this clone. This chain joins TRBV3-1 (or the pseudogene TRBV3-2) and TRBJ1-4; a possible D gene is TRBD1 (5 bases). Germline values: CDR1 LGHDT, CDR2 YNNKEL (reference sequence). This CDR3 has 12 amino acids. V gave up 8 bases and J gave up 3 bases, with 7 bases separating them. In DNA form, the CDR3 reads TGTGCCAGCGGGGCTTCTAATGAAAAACTGTTTTTT. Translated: CASGASNEKLFF.

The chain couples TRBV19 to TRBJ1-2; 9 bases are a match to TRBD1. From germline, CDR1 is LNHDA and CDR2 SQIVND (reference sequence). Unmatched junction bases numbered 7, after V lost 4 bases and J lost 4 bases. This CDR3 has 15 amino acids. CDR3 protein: CASSRTGQGSYGYTF. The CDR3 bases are TGTGCCAGTAGTAGAACGGGACAGGGCTCCTATGGCTACACCTTC.

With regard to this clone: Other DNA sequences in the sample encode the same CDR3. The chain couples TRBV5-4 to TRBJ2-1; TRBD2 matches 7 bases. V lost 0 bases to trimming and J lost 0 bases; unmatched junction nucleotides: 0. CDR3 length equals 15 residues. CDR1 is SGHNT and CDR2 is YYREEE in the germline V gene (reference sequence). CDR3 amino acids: CASSLGGSSYNEQFF. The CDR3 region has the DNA TGTGCCAGCAGCTTGGGCGGGAGCTCCTACAATGAGCAGTTCTTC.

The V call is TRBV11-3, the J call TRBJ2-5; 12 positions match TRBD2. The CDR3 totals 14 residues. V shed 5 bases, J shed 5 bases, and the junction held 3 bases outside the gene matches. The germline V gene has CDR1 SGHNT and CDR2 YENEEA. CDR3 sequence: CASSLTSGSETQYF. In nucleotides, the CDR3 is TGTGCCAGCAGCCTGACTAGCGGGAGCGAGACCCAGTACTTC.